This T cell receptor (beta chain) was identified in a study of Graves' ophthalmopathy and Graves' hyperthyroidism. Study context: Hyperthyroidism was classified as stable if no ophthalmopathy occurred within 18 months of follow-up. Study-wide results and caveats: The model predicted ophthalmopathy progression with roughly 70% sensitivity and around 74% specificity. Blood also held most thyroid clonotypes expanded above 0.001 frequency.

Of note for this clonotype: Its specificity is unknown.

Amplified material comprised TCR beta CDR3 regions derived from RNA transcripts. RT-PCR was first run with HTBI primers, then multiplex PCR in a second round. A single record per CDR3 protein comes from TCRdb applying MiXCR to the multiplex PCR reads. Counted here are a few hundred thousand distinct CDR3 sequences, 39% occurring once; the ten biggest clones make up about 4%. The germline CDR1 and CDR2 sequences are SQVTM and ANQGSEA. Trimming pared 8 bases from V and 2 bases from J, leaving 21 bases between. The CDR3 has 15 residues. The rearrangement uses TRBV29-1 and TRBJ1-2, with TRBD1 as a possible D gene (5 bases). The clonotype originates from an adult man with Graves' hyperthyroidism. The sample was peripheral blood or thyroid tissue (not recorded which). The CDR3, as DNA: TGCAGCTTATCAAAGGGGTCAGCTCTCAACTATGGCTACACCTTC. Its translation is CSLSKGSALNYGYTF.